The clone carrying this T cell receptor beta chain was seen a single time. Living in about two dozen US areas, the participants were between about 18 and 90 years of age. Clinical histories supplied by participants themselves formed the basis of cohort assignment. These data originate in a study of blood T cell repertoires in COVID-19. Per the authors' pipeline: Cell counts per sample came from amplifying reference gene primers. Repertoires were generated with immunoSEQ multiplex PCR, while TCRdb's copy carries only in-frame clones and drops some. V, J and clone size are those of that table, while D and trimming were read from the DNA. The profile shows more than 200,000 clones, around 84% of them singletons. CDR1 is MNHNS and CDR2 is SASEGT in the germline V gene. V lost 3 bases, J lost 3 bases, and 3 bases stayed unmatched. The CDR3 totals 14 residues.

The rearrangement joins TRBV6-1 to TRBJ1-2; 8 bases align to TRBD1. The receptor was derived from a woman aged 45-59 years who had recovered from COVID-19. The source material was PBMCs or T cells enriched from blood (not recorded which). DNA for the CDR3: TGTGCCAGCAGTGATCAGGACAGGGACTATGGCTACACCTTC. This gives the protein CASSDQDRDYGYTF.